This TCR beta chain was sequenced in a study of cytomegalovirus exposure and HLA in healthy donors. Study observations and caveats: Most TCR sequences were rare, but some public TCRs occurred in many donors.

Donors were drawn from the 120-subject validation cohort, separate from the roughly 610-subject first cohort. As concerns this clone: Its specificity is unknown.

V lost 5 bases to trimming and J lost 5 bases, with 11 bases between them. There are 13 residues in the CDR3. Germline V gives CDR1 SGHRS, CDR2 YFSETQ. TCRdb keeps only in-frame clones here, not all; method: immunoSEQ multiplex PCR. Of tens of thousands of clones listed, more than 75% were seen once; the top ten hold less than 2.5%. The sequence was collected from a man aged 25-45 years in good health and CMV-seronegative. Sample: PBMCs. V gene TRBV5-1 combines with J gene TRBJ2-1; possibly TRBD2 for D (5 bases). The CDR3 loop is CASSLEVNNEQFF. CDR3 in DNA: TGCGCCAGCAGTCTGGAGGTCAACAATGAGCAGTTCTTC.